The sequence of this TCR beta chain was determined in a study of blood T cells in healthy people across ages (dated by TCRdb to between 2015 and 2016). General notes on the study: In model experiments, roughly one uniquely barcoded TCR beta cDNA molecule per two T cells was captured by template switching. Four age groups were formed from the donors: young (average about 16 years), middle-aged (around 41), aged (about 62) and long-lived (approximately 78). To avoid experimental bias, donors of different ages were randomly spread across the sequencing lanes. The study measured age-related changes in TCR beta repertoire diversity using deep sequencing normalized with unique cDNA molecular identifiers. Using the same blood draw, the study looked at two additional independent replicas of 1 million unique cDNA reads for two donors, one aged 18 to 29 and the other aged 80 or older.

The 39 donors, aged about 6 to 95 years, were systemically healthy Caucasian individuals from Russia. Approximately 10 milliliters of peripheral blood were collected from each donor into EDTA-treated Vacutainer tubes. Ficoll-Paque density-gradient centrifugation was used to isolate PBMCs, with at least 6 million obtained per sample. Total RNA was extracted from PBMCs with Trizol reagent, with at least 5.5 micrograms obtained per sample. For every donor, flow cytometry on a PBMC aliquot measured the percentage of naive CD45RAhigh/CD27high T cells. Library construction relied on 5' RACE. Sequencing relied on an Illumina HiSeq 2500. A second PCR of about 6 to 11 cycles was performed with a sample-barcoded 5' primer and a J-beta primer mix. Each TCR beta cDNA molecule received a unique molecular identifier from a template-switch 5' adaptor carrying 12 random nucleotides. Each sample yielded at least 2.5 million CDR3-containing paired-end reads. First-strand cDNA was synthesized from all RNA with the Mint cDNA synthesis kit, primed by a TRBC-specific oligonucleotide. After uracil-DNA glycosylase treatment, a first 18-cycle PCR used universal primers M1SS and BC2_uni_R on all cDNA. The original pipeline was this. Normalization of each sample was performed by random selection of 1 million high-quality reads, each carrying a distinct molecular identifier. Instead of being binned into consensus sequences, reads that shared molecular identifiers were thrown out. CDR3 identification, clonotype clustering and error correction used MiTCR with a Q25 quality threshold and the strictest error-elimination algorithm. A nonparametric unseen species model with Euler transformation was used to estimate lower-bound total TCR beta diversity. Through fastp at Q25 and MiXCR, TCRdb rebuilt clones from the public reads, retaining in-frame beta chains. Entries are consolidated by CDR3 protein sequence, retaining the most common genes and DNA. TCRdb, not the original authors, processed these V and J calls. The sample table contains around 1.5 million distinct CDR3 sequences; only one count was recorded for about 35% of them. Approximately 10% of the sample is in the top ten clones.

Broader findings and caveats from the paper: Observed TCR beta diversity per million T cells fell roughly linearly with age, and a significant reduction was already apparent by age roughly 41. Compared with the aged group, the long-lived group had more naive CD4+ T cells, fewer expanded clones and increased TCR diversity, a pattern suggesting age selection. Donor CMV infection status was unknown, potentially confounding age-related changes in expanded clonotypes. Since profiling was done on bulk unsorted PBMCs, naive and antigen-experienced compartments could not be conclusively compared. There was a strong correlation between observed TCR beta diversity and the percentage of naive T cells measured by flow cytometry. Estimates of total diversity from one million sequenced T cells were regarded as lower bounds and underestimates.

This clonotype showed up just a few times. There is no known antigen for this receptor. Qualities for individual bases were not recorded, and no much larger clone is one base off. The TCR originated in a woman younger than 45 in good health. Sequenced material: blood.

The sequenced DNA: TGTGCCAGCAGCCCCTCAAGCGGGAGATCCTACAATGAGCAGTTCTTC. Translated, this is CASSPSSGRSYNEQFF. The chain was built from TRBV9 and TRBJ2-1, with 8 bases aligning to TRBD2. CDR3 length: 16 amino acids, cysteine to phenylalanine. The only DNA kept is the CDR3, 48 bases in frame from the first base. From a lookup of the germline V gene, CDR1 and CDR2 are SGDLS and YYNGEE. Ends trimmed: V by 4 bases, J by 1 base; bases unmatched to a gene: 7.